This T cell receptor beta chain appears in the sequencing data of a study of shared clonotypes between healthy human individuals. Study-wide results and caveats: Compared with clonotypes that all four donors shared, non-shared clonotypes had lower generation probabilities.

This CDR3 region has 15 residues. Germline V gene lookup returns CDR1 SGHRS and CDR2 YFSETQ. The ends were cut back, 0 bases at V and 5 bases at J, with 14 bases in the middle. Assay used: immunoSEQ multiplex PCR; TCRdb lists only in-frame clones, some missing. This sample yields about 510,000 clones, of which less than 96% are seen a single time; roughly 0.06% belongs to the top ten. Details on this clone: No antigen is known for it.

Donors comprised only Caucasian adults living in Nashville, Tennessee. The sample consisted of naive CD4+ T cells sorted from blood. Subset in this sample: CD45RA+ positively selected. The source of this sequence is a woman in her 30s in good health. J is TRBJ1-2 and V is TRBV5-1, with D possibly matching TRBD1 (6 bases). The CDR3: CASSLDWGPGYGYTF. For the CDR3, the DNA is TGCGCCAGCAGCTTGGACTGGGGGCCTGGATATGGCTACACCTTC.